These 8 T cell receptor beta chains were all obtained from the same sample, sequenced in a study of T cell responses to AZD1222 COVID-19 vaccine. Sequencing used immunoSEQ multiplex PCR; TCRdb keeps in-frame clones, though not all of them. Of 87,000 or so clones in the sample, about 90% were seen once. The source was peripheral blood, collected on day 0 of AZD1222 vaccination. The receptors shown here come from an adult in good health.

The V gene is TRBV14, the J gene TRBJ2-1, with D hard to call. The ends were cut back, 9 bases at V and 8 bases at J, with 8 bases in the middle. This CDR3 is built from 10 residues. Per germline, CDR1 SGHDN and CDR2 FVKESK. DNA of the CDR3: TGTGCCAGACCCGGGCATGAGCAGTTCTTC. Amino acid sequence: CARPGHEQFF.

The chain combines TRBV29-1 with TRBJ2-1, with 11 bases matching TRBD2. Germline loops: CDR1 SQVTM, CDR2 ANQGSEA. V shed 6 bases, J shed 4 bases, and the junction held 14 bases outside the gene matches. This CDR3 spans 17 amino acids. Here the CDR3 reads CSVRSVAGGPGYNEQFF. Here the CDR3 DNA reads TGCAGCGTGAGATCGGTAGCGGGGGGGCCGGGTTACAATGAGCAGTTCTTC.

The chain is built from TRBV12-3 or TRBV12-4 and TRBJ1-2; D possibly corresponds to TRBD1 (5 bases). Trimming removed 7 bases at V and 7 bases at J, with 16 bases between. The CDR3 totals 13 residues. The DNA of the CDR3 is TGTGCCAGCAACCCCTGGCGGGGACGTGGCTACACCTTC. Translated, it gives CASNPWRGRGYTF.

CDR3 amino acids: CASSQVFLEHEQYF. The CDR3 nucleotides read TGCGCCAGCAGCCAAGTTTTTTTGGAACACGAGCAGTACTTC. This chain joins TRBV4-1 and TRBJ2-7, with D uncertain. The CDR3 length is 14 residues. The germline CDR1 and CDR2 sequences are MGHRA and YSYEKL. Trimming took off 1 base at V and 5 bases at J, with 12 bases between the two ends.

This clone was detected once. The chain employs TRBV5-5 and TRBJ2-1; D is ambiguous. CDR1 SGHKS and CDR2 YYEKEE come from the germline V gene (reference sequence). V lost 4 bases to trimming and J lost 0 bases, with 14 bases between them. The CDR3 is 16 residues long. DNA for the CDR3: TGTGCCAGCAGCCCCCACTCTGGTTCCTCCTACAATGAGCAGTTCTTC. Residues: CASSPHSGSSYNEQFF.

This chain uses TRBV30 with TRBJ1-4; D is uncertain. The CDR3 runs to 14 residues. From germline, CDR1 is GTSNPN and CDR2 SVGIG (reference sequence). Trimming left V 4 bases short and J 8 bases short, with 17 bases between. The CDR3 nucleotides are TGTGCCTGGACCCGGTCACGGCTTTGGGAAAAACTGTTTTTT. This translates into CAWTRSRLWEKLFF.

This sequence joins TRBV18 and TRBJ1-3; D call uncertain. Germline CDR1 and CDR2: KGHSH and LQKENI. Trimming cost V 5 bases and J 2 bases, with 16 bases left between them. CDR3 length: 16 amino acids. The CDR3 reads CASSLTPGRAGNTIYF. CDR3 DNA: TGTGCCAGCTCATTAACTCCCGGGAGAGCTGGAAACACCATATATTTT.

This clone was recorded a few times. V gene TRBV5-1 combines with J gene TRBJ1-1, with a possible D match to TRBD1 (5 bases). CDR1 SGHRS and CDR2 YFSETQ come from the germline V gene. This CDR3 has 14 residues. V lost 3 bases and J lost 4, with 13 bases in between. The CDR3 nucleotides are TGCGCCAGCAGCTCGGGACTAACGGGCACTGAAGCTTTCTTT. It translates to CASSSGLTGTEAFF.